The 10 T cell receptor beta chains presented below share a single source sample, sequenced in a study of shared clonotypes between healthy human individuals (dated by TCRdb to the early 2020s). The library relied on the immunoSEQ multiplex PCR assay. In its TCRdb copy, this immuneACCESS table keeps in-frame sequences only and misses some clones. Where compared with another copy, unresolved V genes explain less than half of these, and the others have no known cause. The sample table contains some 200,000 clones; only one count was recorded for about 93% of them. Clones ranked in the top ten supply around 0.067% of the sample. Sequencing was carried out using naive CD4+ T cells sorted from blood. The cell subset or site label here, explained by the study, means: CD45RA+ positively selected. The receptor source for this set is a woman between 25 and 40 years old in good health.

The table lists this clone with a count of one. The chain has TRBV29-1 and TRBJ1-4; D unresolved. This CDR3 contains 11 residues. Trimming pared 8 bases from V and 4 bases from J, leaving 8 bases between. The germline CDR1 and CDR2 sequences are SQVTM and ANQGSEA. The CDR3 sequence: CSHSYNEKLFF. In DNA form, the CDR3 reads TGCAGCCACAGCTATAATGAAAAACTGTTTTTT.

The chain is built from TRBV27 and TRBJ1-2; 7 nucleotides agree with TRBD1. Germline CDR1 is MNHEY and CDR2 is SMNVEV (reference sequence). V shed 3 bases and J 6 bases; nucleotides not matched to a gene: 4. The CDR3 runs to 13 residues. The CDR3 nucleotides are TGTGCCAGCAGTTTCAGACAGGGCCATGGCTACACCTTC. This gives the protein CASSFRQGHGYTF.

The rearrangement links TRBV10-3 to TRBJ2-7, with 8 positions matching TRBD1. Germline V gene lookup returns CDR1 ENHRY and CDR2 SYGVKD. V was pared by 6 bases and J by 5 bases, with 9 bases of the junction left unmatched. CDR3 length: 14 residues. This CDR3 reads CAIRPTSGGDEQYF. CDR3 nucleotide sequence: TGTGCCATCAGACCAACTTCAGGGGGCGACGAGCAGTACTTC.

This clone was counted a single time. The chain joins TRBV30 to TRBJ2-1, with D maybe TRBD2 (6 bases). The CDR3 has 19 residues. Per the germline V gene, CDR1 is GTSNPN and CDR2 is SVGIG (reference sequence). V dropped 4 bases and J dropped 4 bases, with 29 bases sitting between them. CDR3 DNA sequence: TGTGCCTGGACTCAACTTACTAGCCCAACACGCCTGATATACAATGAGCAGTTCTTC. It yields the protein CAWTQLTSPTRLIYNEQFF.

The chain joins TRBV10-3 to TRBJ2-5, with 11 bases aligning to TRBD1. The CDR3 length is 15 residues. The J segment lost 2 bases and the V segment lost 6 bases, leaving 5 bases of the junction unmatched. Germline V lookup: CDR1 ENHRY, CDR2 SYGVKD. CDR3 sequence (DNA): TGTGCCATCAGGTCGGACAGGGGGCTTCAAGAGACCCAGTACTTC. Protein product: CAIRSDRGLQETQYF.

The CDR3 is CSVAGTPNQPQHF. The CDR3 DNA reads TGCAGCGTTGCCGGGACCCCAAATCAGCCCCAGCATTTT. The genes are TRBV29-1 and TRBJ1-5; D possibly corresponds to TRBD1 (5 bases). The CDR3 has 13 amino acids. Germline-derived CDR1 and CDR2 are SQVTM and ANQGSEA. V shed 4 bases and J shed 4 bases, with 11 bases lying between them.

The chain combines TRBV5-5 with TRBJ1-2; D gene uncertain. The V end lost 1 base, the J end lost 4 bases, and 11 bases lay between the germline ends. The CDR3 runs 14 residues. Germline-derived CDR1 and CDR2 are SGHKS and YYEKEE (reference sequence). The CDR3 protein is CASSLNGIRYGYTF. CDR3 coding DNA: TGTGCCAGCAGCTTGAATGGGATCCGCTATGGCTACACCTTC.

The chain links TRBV19 to TRBJ1-1; D remains unclear. V gave up 8 bases and J gave up 4 bases, with 20 bases separating them. Germline V lookup: CDR1 LNHDA, CDR2 SQIVND (reference sequence). This CDR3 is built from 15 residues. CDR3 in DNA: TGTGCCAGTGGGTCCCAGCAGGCCGGCGTCACTGAAGCTTTCTTT. Translated, it gives CASGSQQAGVTEAFF.

The chain has TRBV21-1 and TRBJ2-7; the listed D gene, TRBD2, was not tested against the DNA. TRBV21-1 is deemed a pseudogene. The CDR3 consists of 13 residues. CDR3 protein: CASRPSGRGEQYF. The CDR3 DNA sequence: TGTGCCAGCAGACCTAGCGGGAGGGGCGAGCAGTACTTC.

This rearrangement joins TRBV5-4 to TRBJ1-6; no definite D call. The CDR3 contains 15 residues. Germline CDR1 reads SGHNT; CDR2 reads YYREEE (reference sequence). V was pared by 1 base and J by 7 bases, with 12 bases between. CDR3 protein: CASSLNPQDNSPLHF. The CDR3 DNA reads as TGTGCCAGCAGCTTGAACCCTCAGGACAATTCACCCCTCCACTTT.